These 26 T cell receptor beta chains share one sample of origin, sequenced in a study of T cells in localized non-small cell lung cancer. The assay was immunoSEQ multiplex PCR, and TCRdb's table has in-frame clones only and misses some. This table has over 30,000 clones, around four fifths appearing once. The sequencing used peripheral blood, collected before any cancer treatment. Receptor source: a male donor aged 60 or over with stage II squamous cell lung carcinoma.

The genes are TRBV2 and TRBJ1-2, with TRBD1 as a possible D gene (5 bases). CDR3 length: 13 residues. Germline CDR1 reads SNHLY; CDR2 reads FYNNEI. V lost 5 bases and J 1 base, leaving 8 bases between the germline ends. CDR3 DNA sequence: TGTGCCAGCAGTCCTGACAGTAACTATGGCTACACCTTC. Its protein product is CASSPDSNYGYTF.

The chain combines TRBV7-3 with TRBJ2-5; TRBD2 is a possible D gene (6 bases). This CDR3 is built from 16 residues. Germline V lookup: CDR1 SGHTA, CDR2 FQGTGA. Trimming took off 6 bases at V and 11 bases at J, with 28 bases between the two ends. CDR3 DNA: TGTGCCAGCAGTTTTAGGTCCGGGGGTCCTACGGGAGAGCAGTACTTC. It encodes CASSFRSGGPTGEQYF.

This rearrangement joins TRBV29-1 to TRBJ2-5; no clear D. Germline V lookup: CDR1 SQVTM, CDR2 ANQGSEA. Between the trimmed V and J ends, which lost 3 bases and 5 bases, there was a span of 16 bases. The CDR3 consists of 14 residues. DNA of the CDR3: TGCAGCGTTGATAACTCCGTATGGGCGGAGACCCAGTACTTC. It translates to CSVDNSVWAETQYF.

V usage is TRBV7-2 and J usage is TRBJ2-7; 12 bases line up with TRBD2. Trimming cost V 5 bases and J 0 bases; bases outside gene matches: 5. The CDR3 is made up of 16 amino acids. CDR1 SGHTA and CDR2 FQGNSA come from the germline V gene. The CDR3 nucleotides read TGTGCCAGCAGCCCGGGGACTAGCGGGCCCTCCTACGAGCAGTACTTC. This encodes CASSPGTSGPSYEQYF.

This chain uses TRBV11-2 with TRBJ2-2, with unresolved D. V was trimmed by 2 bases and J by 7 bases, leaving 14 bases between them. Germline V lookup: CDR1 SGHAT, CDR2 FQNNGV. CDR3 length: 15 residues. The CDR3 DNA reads TGTGCCAGCAGCTTAACTACGACCTTGCACGGGGAGCTGTTTTTT. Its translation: CASSLTTTLHGELFF.

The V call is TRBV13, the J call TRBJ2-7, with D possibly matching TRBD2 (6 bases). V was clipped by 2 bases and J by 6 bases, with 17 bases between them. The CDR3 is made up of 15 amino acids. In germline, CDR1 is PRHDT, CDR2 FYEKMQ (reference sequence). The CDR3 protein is CASSLIPGVRREQYF. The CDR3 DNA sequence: TGTGCCAGCAGCTTAATCCCGGGAGTACGCCGCGAGCAGTACTTC.

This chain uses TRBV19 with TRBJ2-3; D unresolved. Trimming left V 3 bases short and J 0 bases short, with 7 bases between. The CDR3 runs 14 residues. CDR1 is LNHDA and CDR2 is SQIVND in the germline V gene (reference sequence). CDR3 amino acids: CASSMPVSTDTQYF. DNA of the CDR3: TGTGCCAGTAGTATGCCAGTTAGCACAGATACGCAGTATTTT.

This CDR3 reads CASSYSPHKNTEAFF. CDR3 sequence (DNA): TGTGCCAGCAGTTACTCGCCGCACAAGAACACTGAAGCTTTCTTT. V gene TRBV6-6 combines with J gene TRBJ1-1, with unresolved D. There are 15 residues in the CDR3. The germline V gene encodes CDR1 MNHNY and CDR2 SVGAGI (reference sequence). With 0 bases removed from V and 1 base from J, the gap between germline ends came to 9 bases.

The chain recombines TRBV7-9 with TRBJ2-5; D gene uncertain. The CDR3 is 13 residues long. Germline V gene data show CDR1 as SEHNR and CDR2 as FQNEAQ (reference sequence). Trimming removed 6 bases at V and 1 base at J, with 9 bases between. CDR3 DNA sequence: TGTGCCAGCAGTGGAACGGGCCAAGAGACCCAGTACTTC. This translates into CASSGTGQETQYF.

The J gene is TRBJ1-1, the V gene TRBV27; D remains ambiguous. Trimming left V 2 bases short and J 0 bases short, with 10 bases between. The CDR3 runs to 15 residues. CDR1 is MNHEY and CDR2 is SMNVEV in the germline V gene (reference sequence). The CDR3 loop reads CASSLNTVLNTEAFF. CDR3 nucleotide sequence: TGTGCCAGCAGTTTAAATACGGTTTTGAACACTGAAGCTTTCTTT.

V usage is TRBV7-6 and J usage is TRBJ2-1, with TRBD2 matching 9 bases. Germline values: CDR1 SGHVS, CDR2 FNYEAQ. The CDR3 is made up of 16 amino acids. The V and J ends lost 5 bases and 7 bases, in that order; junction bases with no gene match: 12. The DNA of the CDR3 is TGTGCCAGCAGCACCGCGGCTGGCGGGGGGGGAAATGAGCAGTTCTTC. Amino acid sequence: CASSTAAGGGGNEQFF.

The CDR3 here is CASRLYYSFHEQYF. Written as DNA, the CDR3 is TGTGCCAGCAGGCTTTATTACAGTTTCCACGAGCAGTACTTC. This sequence joins TRBV6-5 and TRBJ2-7; D uncertain. There are 14 residues in the CDR3. V was shortened by 6 bases and J by 5 bases, with 17 bases between the two germline ends. Germline loops: CDR1 MNHEY, CDR2 SVGAGI.

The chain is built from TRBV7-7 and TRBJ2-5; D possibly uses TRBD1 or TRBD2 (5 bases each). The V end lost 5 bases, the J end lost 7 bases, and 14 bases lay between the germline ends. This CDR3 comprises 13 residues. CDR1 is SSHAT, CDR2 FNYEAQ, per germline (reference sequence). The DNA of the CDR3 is TGTGCCAGCAGCCCGGGGCTAGTTGGGACCCAGTACTTC. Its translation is CASSPGLVGTQYF. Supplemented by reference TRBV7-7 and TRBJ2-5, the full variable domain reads GAGVSQSPRYKVTKRGQDVTLRCDPISSHATLYWYQQALGQGPEFLTYFNYEAQPDKSGLPSDRFSAERPEGSISTLTIQRTEQRDSAMYRCASSPGLVGTQYFGPGTRLLVL.

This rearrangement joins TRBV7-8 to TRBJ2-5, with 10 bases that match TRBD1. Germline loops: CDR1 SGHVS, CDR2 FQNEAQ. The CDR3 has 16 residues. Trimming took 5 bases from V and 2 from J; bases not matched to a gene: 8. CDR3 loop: CASSQKGQGIQETQYF. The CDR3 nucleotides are TGTGCCAGCAGCCAGAAGGGACAGGGGATACAAGAGACCCAGTACTTC.

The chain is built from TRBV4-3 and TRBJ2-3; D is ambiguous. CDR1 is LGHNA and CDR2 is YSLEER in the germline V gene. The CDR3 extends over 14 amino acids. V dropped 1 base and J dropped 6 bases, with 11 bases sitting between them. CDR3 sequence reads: CASSQGAGWDTQYF. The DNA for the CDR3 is TGCGCCAGCAGCCAAGGGGCCGGGTGGGATACGCAGTATTTT.

CDR3 nucleotides: TGTGCCAGTAAAACCGACAGAGAGAACACTGAAGCTTTCTTT. Translating gives CASKTDRENTEAFF. V is TRBV7-3 and J is TRBJ1-1; tentatively, D is TRBD1 (5 bases). CDR3 length: 14 amino acids. Trimming cost V 9 bases and J 1 base, with 15 bases left between them. From germline, CDR1 is SGHTA and CDR2 FQGTGA.

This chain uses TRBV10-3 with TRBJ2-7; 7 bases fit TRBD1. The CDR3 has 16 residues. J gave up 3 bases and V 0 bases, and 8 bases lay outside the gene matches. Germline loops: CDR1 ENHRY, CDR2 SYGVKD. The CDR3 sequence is CAISESGTGADYEQYF. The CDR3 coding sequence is TGTGCCATCAGTGAGTCGGGAACAGGGGCTGACTACGAGCAGTACTTC.

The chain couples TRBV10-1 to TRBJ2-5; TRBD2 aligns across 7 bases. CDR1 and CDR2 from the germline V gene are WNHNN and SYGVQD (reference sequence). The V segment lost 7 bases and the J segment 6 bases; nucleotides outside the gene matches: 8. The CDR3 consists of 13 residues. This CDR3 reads CASTVAGRKTQYF. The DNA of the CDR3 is TGCGCCAGCACGGTAGCGGGCAGAAAGACCCAGTACTTC.

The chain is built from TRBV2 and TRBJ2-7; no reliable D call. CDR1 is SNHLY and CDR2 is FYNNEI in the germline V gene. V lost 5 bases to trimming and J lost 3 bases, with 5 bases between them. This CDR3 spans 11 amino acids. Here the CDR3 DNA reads TGTGCCAGCAGTCAATACTACGAGCAGTACTTC. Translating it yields CASSQYYEQYF.

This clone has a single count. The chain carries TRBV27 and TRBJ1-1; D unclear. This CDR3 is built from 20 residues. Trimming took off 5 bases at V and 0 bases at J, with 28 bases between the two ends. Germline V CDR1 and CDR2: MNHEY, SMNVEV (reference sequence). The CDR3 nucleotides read TGTGCCAGCAGTACCCAGAAACGGGGAGGCCCTGCGGGAGTGAACACTGAAGCTTTCTTT. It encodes CASSTQKRGGPAGVNTEAFF.

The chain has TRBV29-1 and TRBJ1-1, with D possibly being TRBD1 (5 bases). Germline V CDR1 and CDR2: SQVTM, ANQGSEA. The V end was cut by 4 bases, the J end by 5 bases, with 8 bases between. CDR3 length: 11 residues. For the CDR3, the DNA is TGCAGCGTTGGGCGACAGACTGAAGCTTTCTTT. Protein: CSVGRQTEAFF.

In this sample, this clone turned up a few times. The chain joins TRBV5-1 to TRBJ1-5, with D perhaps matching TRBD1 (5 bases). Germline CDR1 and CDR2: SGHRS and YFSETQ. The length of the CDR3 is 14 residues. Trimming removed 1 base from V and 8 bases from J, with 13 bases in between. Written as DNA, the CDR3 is TGCGCCAGCAGCTTGATGGGGGGAGGGGAGCCCCAGCATTTT. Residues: CASSLMGGGEPQHF. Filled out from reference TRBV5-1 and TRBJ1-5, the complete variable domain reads KAGVTQTPRYLIKTRGQQVTLSCSPISGHRSVSWYQQTPGQGLQFLFEYFSETQRNKGNFPGRFSGRQFSNSRSEMNVSTLELGDSALYLCASSLMGGGEPQHFGDGTRLSIL.

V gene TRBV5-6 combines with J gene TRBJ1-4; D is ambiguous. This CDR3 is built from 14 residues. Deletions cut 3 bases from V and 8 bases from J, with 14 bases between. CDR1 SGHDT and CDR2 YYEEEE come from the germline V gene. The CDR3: CASSSQVNSEKLFF. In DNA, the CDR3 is TGTGCCAGCAGCTCTCAGGTCAACTCCGAAAAACTGTTTTTT.

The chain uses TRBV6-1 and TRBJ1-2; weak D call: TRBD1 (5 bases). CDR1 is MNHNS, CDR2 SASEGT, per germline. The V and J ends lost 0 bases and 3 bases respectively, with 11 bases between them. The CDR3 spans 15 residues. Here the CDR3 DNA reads TGTGCCAGCAGTGAAGCGCAGGGTTCCTACTATGGCTACACCTTC. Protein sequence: CASSEAQGSYYGYTF.

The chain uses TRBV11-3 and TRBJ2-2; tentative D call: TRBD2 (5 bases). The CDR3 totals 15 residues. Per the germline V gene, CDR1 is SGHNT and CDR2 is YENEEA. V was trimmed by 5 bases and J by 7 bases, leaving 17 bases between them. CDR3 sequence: CASSRDLGAGGELFF. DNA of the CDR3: TGTGCCAGCAGCCGAGATCTGGGTGCGGGCGGGGAGCTGTTTTTT.

CDR3 protein: CASGPPVTSWEGTDTQYF. In nucleotides, the CDR3 is TGTGCTAGTGGCCCCCCGGTCACTAGCTGGGAAGGCACAGATACGCAGTATTTT. The chain joins TRBV12-5 to TRBJ2-3; the D gene is possibly TRBD2 (6 bases). The germline V gene has CDR1 LGHNT and CDR2 FRNRAP. V lost 6 bases, J lost 1 base, and 23 bases lay in between. This CDR3 has 18 residues.